Listed here are 19 T cell receptor beta chains from one sample, sequenced in a study of T cell responses to AZD1222 COVID-19 vaccine. The assay was immunoSEQ multiplex PCR, and TCRdb's table has in-frame clones only and misses some. In the table there are 100,000 or so clones, just over 85% of which are singletons. Sequencing used peripheral blood, obtained on day 0 of AZD1222 vaccination. The receptors were sampled from an adult in good health.

This chain joins TRBV5-1 and TRBJ1-2; no clear D gene. CDR3 size: 14 residues. Germline loops: CDR1 SGHRS, CDR2 YFSETQ. The germline V and J ends were trimmed by 0 bases and 3 bases, with 9 bases remaining between them. CDR3 coding DNA: TGCGCCAGCAGCTTGGAGGACGAGGACTATGGCTACACCTTC. Its translation is CASSLEDEDYGYTF.

The gene calls are TRBV28 and TRBJ2-2, with D possibly being TRBD1 (6 bases). V shed 4 bases and J shed 1 base, with 16 bases lying between them. Germline V gives CDR1 MDHEN, CDR2 SYDVKM. The CDR3 contains 17 residues. The CDR3 spells CASSSVGRGLNTGELFF. The CDR3 DNA follows: TGTGCCAGCAGTTCAGTGGGCAGGGGCCTGAACACCGGGGAGCTGTTTTTT. Drawing the rest from reference TRBV28 and TRBJ2-2, the complete variable domain is DVKVTQSSRYLVKRTGEKVFLECVQDMDHENMFWYRQDPGLGLRLIYFSYDVKMKEKGDIPEGYSVSREKKERFSLILESASTNQTSMYLCASSSVGRGLNTGELFFGEGSRLTVL.

This chain links TRBV18 with TRBJ1-1; perhaps TRBD1 as D (6 bases). The CDR3 is made up of 15 amino acids. With 6 bases removed from V and 4 bases from J, the gap between germline ends came to 18 bases. Germline V CDR1 and CDR2: KGHSH, LQKENI. CDR3 region: CASSGADTSATEAFF. CDR3 in DNA: TGTGCCAGCTCGGGGGCCGACACATCAGCCACTGAAGCTTTCTTT.

The chain combines TRBV11-3 with TRBJ2-1, with 7 nucleotides matching TRBD2. Trimming removed 5 bases from V and 8 bases from J; junction bases left unmatched: 15. Germline values: CDR1 SGHNT, CDR2 YENEEA. This CDR3 comprises 16 residues. The CDR3 region is CASSPGTTPTVHEQFF. CDR3 bases: TGTGCCAGCAGCCCCGGGACTACCCCCACAGTCCATGAGCAGTTCTTC.

The rearrangement joins TRBV30 to TRBJ2-7; D may match TRBD1 or TRBD2 (5 bases each). V gave up 2 bases and J gave up 11 bases, with 13 bases separating them. This CDR3 has 11 amino acids. Germline loops: CDR1 GTSNPN, CDR2 SVGIG (reference sequence). The CDR3 protein is CAWSRGGLEYF. In DNA, the CDR3 is TGTGCCTGGAGTCGGGGCGGCTTGGAGTACTTC.

In its sample, this clone was seen a few times. The J gene is TRBJ1-1, the V gene TRBV7-2; D not certain. The CDR3 extends over 14 amino acids. CDR1 is SGHTA and CDR2 is FQGNSA in the germline V gene. V lost 3 bases and J lost 0, with 8 bases in between. The CDR3 loop reads CASSLDWVNTEAFF. The DNA for the CDR3 is TGTGCCAGCAGCTTGGATTGGGTGAACACTGAAGCTTTCTTT. Full variable domain (remainder filled in from reference TRBV7-2 and TRBJ1-1): GAGVSQSPSNKVTEKGKDVELRCDPISGHTALYWYRQSLGQGLEFLIYFQGNSAPDKSGLPSDRFSAERTGGSVSTLTIQRTQQEDSAVYLCASSLDWVNTEAFFGQGTRLTVV.

The gene calls are TRBV6-1 and TRBJ1-5, with D possibly matching TRBD1 (6 bases). V was trimmed by 4 bases and J by 5 bases, leaving 18 bases between them. CDR3 length equals 16 residues. CDR1 is MNHNS, CDR2 SASEGT, per germline. The CDR3 DNA sequence: TGTGCCAGCAGTGCACGCGCACAGGGCAGCGATCAGCCCCAGCATTTT. As protein: CASSARAQGSDQPQHF.

In its sample, this clone was seen once. The V call is TRBV6-5, the J call TRBJ2-2; 8 bases fit TRBD1. This CDR3 is 15 amino acids long. With 6 bases clipped from V and 3 bases from J, the junction kept 6 bases outside the gene matches. Germline values: CDR1 MNHEY, CDR2 SVGAGI. The CDR3 sequence: CASSLRQGYTGELFF. As DNA, the CDR3 is TGTGCCAGCAGCCTAAGACAGGGGTACACCGGGGAGCTGTTTTTT.

This clone was picked up many times. J is TRBJ1-4 and V is TRBV12-3 or TRBV12-4, with D possibly being TRBD1 (5 bases). Between the trimmed V and J ends, which lost 3 bases and 7 bases, there was a span of 9 bases. The CDR3 spans 13 residues. CDR3 residues: CASSLIRAEKLFF. The CDR3 DNA reads as TGTGCCAGCAGTTTGATCAGGGCTGAAAAACTGTTTTTT.

This chain links TRBV6-2 or TRBV6-3 with TRBJ1-5; 12 bases are shared with TRBD1. CDR1 and CDR2 (germline): MNHEY, SVGEGT. V was clipped by 2 bases and J by 6 bases; unmatched bases: 5. The CDR3 has 16 residues. CDR3 sequence reads: CASSYLGQGAGQPQHF. The DNA for the CDR3 is TGTGCCAGCAGTTACCTGGGACAGGGGGCTGGTCAGCCCCAGCATTTT.

The chain combines TRBV13 with TRBJ2-1, with TRBD2 matching over 11 bases. Losses at the gene ends were 5 bases for V and 1 base for J; bases not matched to a gene: 7. This CDR3 is 17 amino acids long. Germline CDR1 and CDR2: PRHDT and FYEKMQ (reference sequence). In nucleotides, the CDR3 is TGTGCCAGCAGCGGGTTAGCGGGAGGGCGATCCTACAATGAGCAGTTCTTC. This encodes CASSGLAGGRSYNEQFF.

This clone was seen only once. The J gene is TRBJ2-1, the V gene TRBV10-3; no reliable D call. CDR1 ENHRY and CDR2 SYGVKD come from the germline V gene. The CDR3 has 14 amino acids. V shed 0 bases and J shed 3 bases, with 6 bases lying between them. Here the CDR3 reads CAISESEDYNEQFF. In DNA, the CDR3 is TGTGCCATCAGTGAGTCCGAGGACTACAATGAGCAGTTCTTC.

This chain joins TRBV4-3 and TRBJ1-3; no definite D call. This CDR3 is 15 amino acids long. Germline V gene sequence: CDR1 LGHNA, CDR2 YSLEER. Trimming left V 0 bases short and J 0 bases short, with 6 bases between. Here the CDR3 reads CASSQDSTSGNTIYF. The CDR3 nucleotides read TGCGCCAGCAGCCAAGACAGTACCTCTGGAAACACCATATATTTT.

This sequence joins TRBV9 and TRBJ1-1; D uncertain. Per the germline V gene, CDR1 is SGDLS and CDR2 is YYNGEE. The CDR3 has 15 amino acids. Trimming removed 0 bases from V and 1 base from J, with 10 bases in between. The CDR3 coding sequence is TGTGCCAGCAGCGTAGGACCCGGAACGAACACTGAAGCTTTCTTT. Its protein is CASSVGPGTNTEAFF.

The chain uses TRBV5-1 and TRBJ1-4; the match to TRBD1 covers 9 bases. J lost 4 bases, V lost 3 bases, and 1 base had no gene match. Germline V gene data show CDR1 as SGHRS and CDR2 as YFSETQ. This CDR3 is built from 14 residues. The CDR3, as DNA: TGCGCCAGCAGCTCGGGACAGGGTAATGAAAAACTGTTTTTT. Translating gives CASSSGQGNEKLFF. Full variable domain (rest looked up from reference TRBV5-1 and TRBJ1-4): KAGVTQTPRYLIKTRGQQVTLSCSPISGHRSVSWYQQTPGQGLQFLFEYFSETQRNKGNFPGRFSGRQFSNSRSEMNVSTLELGDSALYLCASSSGQGNEKLFFGSGTQLSVL.

The CDR3 loop is CASSYSAGWSEQFF. Here the CDR3 DNA reads TGTGCCAGCAGTTACTCCGCGGGATGGAGTGAGCAGTTCTTC. V and J are TRBV6-5 and TRBJ2-1; perhaps TRBD2 as D (6 bases). Germline V gene data show CDR1 as MNHEY and CDR2 as SVGAGI. V was shortened by 0 bases and J by 9 bases, with 12 bases between the two germline ends. CDR3 length: 14 residues.

The rearrangement uses TRBV18 and TRBJ1-1, with D possibly being TRBD1 (5 bases). V was cut by 1 base and J by 1 base, with 7 bases left in between. This CDR3 spans 14 amino acids. The germline V gene encodes CDR1 KGHSH and CDR2 LQKENI. The CDR3 sequence: CASSPRGENTEAFF. Written as DNA, the CDR3 is TGTGCCAGCTCACCACGGGGGGAGAACACTGAAGCTTTCTTT.

The V gene is TRBV19, the J gene TRBJ2-7, with 7 bases matching TRBD2. CDR1 and CDR2 (germline): LNHDA, SQIVND (reference sequence). V lost 3 bases and J lost 0; bases outside the gene matches: 2. The CDR3 totals 14 residues. This CDR3 is CASSIGTTSYEQYF. Here the CDR3 DNA reads TGTGCCAGTAGTATTGGGACTACCTCCTACGAGCAGTACTTC.

The chain is built from TRBV7-9 and TRBJ2-2; D perhaps matches TRBD1 (5 bases). The germline V and J ends were trimmed by 5 bases and 0 bases, with 16 bases remaining between them. The V gene's germline CDR1 is SEHNR and CDR2 FQNEAQ (reference sequence). The CDR3 totals 17 residues. The CDR3 region has the DNA TGTGCCAGCAGCCTCCTAGGGGCAGACGCGAACACCGGGGAGCTGTTTTTT. This translates into CASSLLGADANTGELFF.